A selection of T cell receptor beta chains follows, all from one sample in a study of early T cells in non-severe SARS-CoV-2 infection. Using its own MiXCR run on the 5' RACE reads, TCRdb lists one record per CDR3 protein. The profile shows roughly 100,000 distinct CDR3 sequences, around 13% of them singletons. The sequenced sample was whole blood. These receptors were obtained from an adult who was a healthcare worker with PCR-confirmed SARS-CoV-2 infection or an uninfected control (not recorded which). Both conserved end residues are part of each CDR3. A D gene is named only where the DNA matches it firmly. Clone size is stated in some rows and not others, as once, few, many or a class when expanded.

d_call	j_call	clone_size	v_call	cdr3_nt	cdr3_aa
TRBD1	TRBJ1-4	few	TRBV7-9	TGTGCCAGCAGCCCGATGGGACAGAGGAATGAAAAACTGTTTTTT	CASSPMGQRNEKLFF
.	TRBJ2-7	.	TRBV11-2	TGTGCCAGCAGAAGGAGCGACGGTTCGGACTACGAGCAGTACTTC	CASRRSDGSDYEQYF
.	TRBJ2-5	.	TRBV28	TGTGCCAGCAGTTTTGCGACCCCGGGCACCCAGTACTTC	CASSFATPGTQYF
TRBD2	TRBJ2-7	.	TRBV19	TGTGCCAGTAGTATTGCCGTAACTAGCGGGGCCAATCAAGCCGAGCAGTACTTC	CASSIAVTSGANQAEQYF
TRBD2	TRBJ2-1	many	TRBV7-9	TGTGCCGGGACGGGACTAGCGGGAGCCAGCGCCTACAATGAGCAGTTCTTC	CAGTGLAGASAYNEQFF
TRBD1	TRBJ1-1	.	TRBV12-3/TRBV12-4	TGTGCCAGCAGTTTATCAGTTCAGGACAGGGAAGCTTTCTTT	CASSLSVQDREAFF
.	TRBJ2-7	.	TRBV11-1	TGTGCCAGCAGCTATTTTGTGGAGCAGTACTTC	CASSYFVEQYF
TRBD2	TRBJ2-1	many	TRBV5-1	TGCGCCAGCACTTCCCCTCACCATAGCGGGCCCTACAATGAGCAGTTCTTC	CASTSPHHSGPYNEQFF
.	TRBJ2-2	many	TRBV2	TGTGCCATAAGAAATAACACCGGGGAGCTGTTTTTT	CAIRNNTGELFF
.	TRBJ2-5	many	TRBV27	TGTGCCAGCAGTCGATCGGGCCAATCAGAGACCCAGTACTTC	CASSRSGQSETQYF
.	TRBJ2-5	few	TRBV29-1	TGCAGCGTTGAAGAAGGTGGGGAGACCCAGTACTTC	CSVEEGGETQYF
.	TRBJ2-1	many	TRBV29-1	TGCAGTCCGGTCCTTCGGGCCAGAGGGTACAATGAGCAGTTCTTC	CSPVLRARGYNEQFF
.	TRBJ2-5	few	TRBV14	TGTGCCAGCAGCCAAGTTCGAGGGGGATTAGAGACCCAGTACTTC	CASSQVRGGLETQYF
.	TRBJ2-1	few	TRBV5-1	TGCGCCAGCAGTAGTTTAGGGTTCTCCTACAATGAGCAGTTCTTC	CASSSLGFSYNEQFF
.	TRBJ2-5	many	TRBV9	TGTGCCAGCAGCGTAGGTACGGGGACAGAGACCCAGTACTTC	CASSVGTGTETQYF
TRBD2	TRBJ2-7	many	TRBV20-1	TGCAGTCACCTCGGACTAGCGGGACTCGAGCAGTACTTC	CSHLGLAGLEQYF
.	TRBJ1-5	few	TRBV12-5	TGTGCTAGTGCGGTGTTCGGTCAGCCCCAGCATTTT	CASAVFGQPQHF
.	TRBJ2-7	many	TRBV28	TGTGCCAGCAGTTCGACCCGCTCTCCCCCCTACTACGAGCAGTACTTC	CASSSTRSPPYYEQYF
.	TRBJ2-7	many	TRBV5-1	TGCGCCAGCAGCTTGGGGACAACTGCCTACGAGCAGTACTTC	CASSLGTTAYEQYF
TRBD2	TRBJ2-7	few	TRBV27	TGTGCCAGCAGTTCCTTAGCGGGAGGGACCGAGCAGTACTTC	CASSSLAGGTEQYF
TRBD2	TRBJ2-7	many	TRBV27	TGTGCCAGCAGTCCCTCACTAGCGGCGAAGACCTACGAGCAGTACTTC	CASSPSLAAKTYEQYF
TRBD1	TRBJ2-2	many	TRBV5-5	TGTGCCAGCAGCTTTTCAGGGGGCGCGGGAACCGGGGAGCTGTTTTTT	CASSFSGGAGTGELFF
.	TRBJ2-3	many	TRBV3-1	TGTGCCAGCAGCTGGTCAGCCTCAGATACGCAGTATTTT	CASSWSASDTQYF
.	TRBJ2-7	once	TRBV28	TGTGCCAGCAGTCCCGCCCGGGACTCCCAGTACTTC	CASSPARDSQYF
TRBD1	TRBJ1-5	.	TRBV27	TGTGCCAGCAGTGGGTCAGGGGGGCCCCAGCATTTT	CASSGSGGPQHF
.	TRBJ1-2	.	TRBV7-9	TGTGCCAGCAGCTTATCTCGAGGGGACTATGGCTACACCTTC	CASSLSRGDYGYTF
.	TRBJ1-2	many	TRBV20-1	TGCAGTGCTTCCCAGTTCTATGGCTACACCTTC	CSASQFYGYTF